What follows is one T cell receptor beta chain and its context. Its binding antigen is unknown. One base away there is no much larger clone; base qualities are not given. These data originate in a study of T cell repertoires in cytomegalovirus infection (dated by TCRdb to 2018 to 2020). Regarding the complete study: Recently identified HLA-C-restricted CMV epitopes, whose presentation resists viral immunomodulation, were targeted by peptide stimulations together with well-studied HLA-B-restricted epitopes. Because public TCR beta signatures pointed to carriage of CMV infection together with the matching HLA type, the HLA type of each donor mattered for the analysis. The investigation overall reported the following: In the ex vivo response, HLA-C-restricted CMV-specific TCR beta clonotypes were dominant, and in two of eight donors the single most frequent clonotype came from this HLA-C-restricted group. Cumulative frequency of public TCR beta family members discriminated carriers of CMV infection plus the relevant HLA type in this cohort and an independent approximately 350-donor cohort.

The sample's treatment or condition label, decoded: in vitro stimulation with specific CMV peptide epitopes to enrich CMV-specific T cells. The sample was run on an Illumina HiSeq 1500. Starting from the raw public reads, TCRdb applied fastp trimming at Q25, assembled clones with MiXCR and retained in-frame beta chains. CDR3 protein sequences are deduplicated, and each keeps its most common genes and DNA. The sample data list about 770,000 distinct CDR3 sequences, and about 27% of these were observed just once. About 12% of the sample is in the top ten clones. This sample comprised cultured CD8+ T cells from PBMCs, obtained from culture after CMV antigen stimulation. The clonotype originates from a human donor in good health (CMV status not recorded). Some clones in this sample may be carry-over from other donors' samples.

The CDR3: CASSTDLNLNTEAFF. The nucleotide sequence is TGTGCCAGCAGCACCGATTTAAACTTGAACACTGAAGCTTTCTTT. The chain is assembled from TRBV9 and TRBJ1-1; the D gene cannot be resolved reliably. The junction shows trimming of 4 bases on V and 0 bases on J, plus 13 bases between the germline ends. The germline V gene supplies CDR1 SGDLS and CDR2 YYNGEE. The CDR3 goes from the cysteine to the phenylalanine over 15 residues. Only the CDR3 DNA stays, 45 bases, in frame from base 1. The CDR3, completed at both ends by the reference TRBV9 and TRBJ1-1 genes, gives the full variable domain DSGVTQTPKHLITATGQRVTLRCSPRSGDLSVYWYQQSLDQGLQFLIQYYNGEERAKGNILERFSAQQFPDLHSELNLSSLELGDSALYFCASSTDLNLNTEAFFGQGTRLTVV.